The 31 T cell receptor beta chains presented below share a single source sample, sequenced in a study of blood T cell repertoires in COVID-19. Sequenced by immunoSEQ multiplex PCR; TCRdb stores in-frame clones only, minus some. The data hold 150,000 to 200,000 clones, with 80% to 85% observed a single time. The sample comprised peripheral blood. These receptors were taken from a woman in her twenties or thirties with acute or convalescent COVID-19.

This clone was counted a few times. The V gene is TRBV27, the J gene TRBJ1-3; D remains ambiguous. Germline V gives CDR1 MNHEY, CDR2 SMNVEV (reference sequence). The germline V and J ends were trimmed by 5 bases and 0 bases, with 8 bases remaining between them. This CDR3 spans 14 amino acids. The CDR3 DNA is TGTGCCAGCAGTAACCCCTACTCTGGAAACACCATATATTTT. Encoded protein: CASSNPYSGNTIYF.

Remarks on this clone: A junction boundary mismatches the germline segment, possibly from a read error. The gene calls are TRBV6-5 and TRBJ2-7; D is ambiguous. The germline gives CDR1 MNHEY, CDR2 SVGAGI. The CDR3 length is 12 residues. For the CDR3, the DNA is TGTGCCAGCAGTCACTCCCACGGGGAGCAGTACTTC. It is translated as CASSHSHGEQYF.

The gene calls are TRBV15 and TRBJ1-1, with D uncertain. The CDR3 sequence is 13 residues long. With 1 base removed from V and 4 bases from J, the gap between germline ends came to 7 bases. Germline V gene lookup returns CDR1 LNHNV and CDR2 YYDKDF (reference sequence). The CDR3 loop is CATSRVAGTEAFF. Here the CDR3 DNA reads TGTGCCACCAGCAGAGTGGCGGGCACTGAAGCTTTCTTT.

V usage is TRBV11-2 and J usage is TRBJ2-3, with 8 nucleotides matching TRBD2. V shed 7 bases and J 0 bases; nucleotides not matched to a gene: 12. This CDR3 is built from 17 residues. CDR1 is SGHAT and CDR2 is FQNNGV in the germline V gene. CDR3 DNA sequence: TGTGCCAGCAACCCTCGGGGGGGCCCAAGTAGCACAGATACGCAGTATTTT. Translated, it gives CASNPRGGPSSTDTQYF.

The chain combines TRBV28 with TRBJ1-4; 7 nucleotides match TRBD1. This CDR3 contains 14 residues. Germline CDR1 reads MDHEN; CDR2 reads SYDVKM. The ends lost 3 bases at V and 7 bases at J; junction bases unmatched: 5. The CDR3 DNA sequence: TGTGCCAGCAGTTTTGGAGGGGGCCGTGAAAAACTGTTTTTT. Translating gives CASSFGGGREKLFF.

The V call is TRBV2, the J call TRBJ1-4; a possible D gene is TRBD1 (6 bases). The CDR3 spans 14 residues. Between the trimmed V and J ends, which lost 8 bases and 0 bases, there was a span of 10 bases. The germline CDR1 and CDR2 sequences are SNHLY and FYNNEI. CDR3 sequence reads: CASGGQTTNEKLFF. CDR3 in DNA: TGTGCCAGCGGCGGACAGACAACTAATGAAAAACTGTTTTTT.

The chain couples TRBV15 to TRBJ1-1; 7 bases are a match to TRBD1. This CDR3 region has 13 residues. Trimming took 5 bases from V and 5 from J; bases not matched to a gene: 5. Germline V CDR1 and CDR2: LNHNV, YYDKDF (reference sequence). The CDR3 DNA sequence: TGTGCCACCAGCGCCACGACAGGGACTGAAGCTTTCTTT. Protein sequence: CATSATTGTEAFF.

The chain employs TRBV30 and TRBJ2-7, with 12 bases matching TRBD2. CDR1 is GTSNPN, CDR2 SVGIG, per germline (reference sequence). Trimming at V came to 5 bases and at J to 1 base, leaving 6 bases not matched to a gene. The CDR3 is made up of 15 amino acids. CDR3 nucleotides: TGTGCCTGGGACGCCGGGACTAGCGGGTCCTACGAGCAGTACTTC. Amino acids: CAWDAGTSGSYEQYF. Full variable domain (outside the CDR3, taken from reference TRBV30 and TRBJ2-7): SQTIHQWPATLVQPVGSPLSLECTVEGTSNPNLYWYRQAAGRGLQLLFYSVGIGQISSEVPQNLSASRPQDRQFILSSKKLLLSDSGFYLCAWDAGTSGSYEQYFGPGTRLTVT.

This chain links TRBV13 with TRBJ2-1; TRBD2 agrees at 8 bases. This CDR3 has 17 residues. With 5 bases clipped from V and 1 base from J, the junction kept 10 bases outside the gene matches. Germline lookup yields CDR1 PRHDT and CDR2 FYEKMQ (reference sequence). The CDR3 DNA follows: TGTGCCAGCAGCCCACTTCGGGGGGGCCCGTCCTACAATGAGCAGTTCTTC. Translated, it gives CASSPLRGGPSYNEQFF.

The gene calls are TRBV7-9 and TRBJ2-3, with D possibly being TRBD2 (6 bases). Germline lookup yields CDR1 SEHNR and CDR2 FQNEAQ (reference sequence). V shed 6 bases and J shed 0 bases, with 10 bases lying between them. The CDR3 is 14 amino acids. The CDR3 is CASRGEASTDTQYF. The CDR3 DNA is TGTGCCAGCAGGGGGGAGGCTAGCACAGATACGCAGTATTTT.

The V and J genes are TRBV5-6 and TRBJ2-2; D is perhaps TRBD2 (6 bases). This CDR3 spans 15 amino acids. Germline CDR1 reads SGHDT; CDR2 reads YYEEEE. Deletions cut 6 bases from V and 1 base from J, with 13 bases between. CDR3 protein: CASTEGLLNTGELFF. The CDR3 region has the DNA TGTGCCAGCACGGAGGGGCTCCTGAACACCGGGGAGCTGTTTTTT.

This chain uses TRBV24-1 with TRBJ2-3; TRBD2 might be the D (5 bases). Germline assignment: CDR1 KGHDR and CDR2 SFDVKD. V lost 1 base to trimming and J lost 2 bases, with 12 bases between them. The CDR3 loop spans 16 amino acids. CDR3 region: CATSDLEGSSTDTQYF. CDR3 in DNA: TGTGCCACCAGTGATTTAGAGGGATCCTCCACAGATACGCAGTATTTT.

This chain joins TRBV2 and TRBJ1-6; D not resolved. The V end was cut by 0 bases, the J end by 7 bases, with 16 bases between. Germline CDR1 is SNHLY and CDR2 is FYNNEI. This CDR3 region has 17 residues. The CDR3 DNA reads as TGTGCCAGCAGTGAAGCGGTACTCTCTTTTCAAAATTCACCCCTCCACTTT. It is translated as CASSEAVLSFQNSPLHF.

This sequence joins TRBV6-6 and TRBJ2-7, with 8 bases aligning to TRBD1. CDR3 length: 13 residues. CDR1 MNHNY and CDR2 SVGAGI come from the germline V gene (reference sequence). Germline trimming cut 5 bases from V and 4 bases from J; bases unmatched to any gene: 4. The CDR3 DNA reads TGTGCCAGCAGTAGCAGGGGGCGGTACGAGCAGTACTTC. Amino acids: CASSSRGRYEQYF.

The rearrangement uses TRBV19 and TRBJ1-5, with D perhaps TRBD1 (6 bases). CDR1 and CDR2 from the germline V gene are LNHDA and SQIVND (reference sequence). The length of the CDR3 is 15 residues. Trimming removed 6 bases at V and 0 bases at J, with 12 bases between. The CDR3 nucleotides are TGTGCCAGTAGGAGGACAGTTTATAGCAATCAGCCCCAGCATTTT. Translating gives CASRRTVYSNQPQHF. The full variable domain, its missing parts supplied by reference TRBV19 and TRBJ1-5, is DGGITQSPKYLFRKEGQNVTLSCEQNLNHDAMYWYRQDPGQGLRLIYYSQIVNDFQKGDIAEGYSVSREKKESFPLTVTSAQKNPTAFYLCASRRTVYSNQPQHFGDGTRLSIL.

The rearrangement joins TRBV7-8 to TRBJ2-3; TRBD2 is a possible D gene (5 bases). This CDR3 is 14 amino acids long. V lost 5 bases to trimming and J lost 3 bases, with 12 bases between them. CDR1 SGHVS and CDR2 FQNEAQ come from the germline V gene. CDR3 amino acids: CASSPLEGTDTQYF. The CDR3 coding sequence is TGTGCCAGCAGCCCGCTTGAGGGAACAGATACGCAGTATTTT.

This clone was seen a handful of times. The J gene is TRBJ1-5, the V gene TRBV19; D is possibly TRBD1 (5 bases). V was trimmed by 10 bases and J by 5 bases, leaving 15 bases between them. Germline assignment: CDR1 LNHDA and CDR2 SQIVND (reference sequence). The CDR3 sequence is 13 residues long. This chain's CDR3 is CATKGQVYQPQHF. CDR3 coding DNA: TGTGCCACGAAGGGGCAGGTTTATCAGCCCCAGCATTTT.

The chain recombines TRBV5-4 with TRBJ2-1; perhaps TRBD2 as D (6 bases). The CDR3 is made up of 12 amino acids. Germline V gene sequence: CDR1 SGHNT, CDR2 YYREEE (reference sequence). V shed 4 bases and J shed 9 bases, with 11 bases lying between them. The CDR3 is CASSPSDREQFF. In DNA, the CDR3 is TGTGCCAGCAGCCCTAGCGACCGTGAGCAGTTCTTC.

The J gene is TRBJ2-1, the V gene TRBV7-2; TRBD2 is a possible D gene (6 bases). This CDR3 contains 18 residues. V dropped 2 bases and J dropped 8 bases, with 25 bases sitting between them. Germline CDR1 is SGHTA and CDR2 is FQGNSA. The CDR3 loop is CASSLRVWMLASLYEQFF. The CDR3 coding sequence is TGTGCCAGCAGCTTAAGGGTTTGGATGCTAGCGTCCCTTTATGAGCAGTTCTTC.

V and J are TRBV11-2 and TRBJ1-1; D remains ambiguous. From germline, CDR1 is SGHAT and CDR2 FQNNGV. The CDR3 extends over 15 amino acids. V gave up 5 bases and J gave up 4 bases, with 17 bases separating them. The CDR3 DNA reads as TGTGCCAGCAGCGGGAGCGCCGGATGGATCACTGAAGCTTTCTTT. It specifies CASSGSAGWITEAFF.

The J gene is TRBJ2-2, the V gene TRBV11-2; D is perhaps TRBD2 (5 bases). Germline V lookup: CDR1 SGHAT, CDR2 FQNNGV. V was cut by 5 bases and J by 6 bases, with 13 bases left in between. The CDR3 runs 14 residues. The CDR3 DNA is TGTGCCAGCAGCCATCCTAGCTACGCCGGGGAGCTGTTTTTT. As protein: CASSHPSYAGELFF.

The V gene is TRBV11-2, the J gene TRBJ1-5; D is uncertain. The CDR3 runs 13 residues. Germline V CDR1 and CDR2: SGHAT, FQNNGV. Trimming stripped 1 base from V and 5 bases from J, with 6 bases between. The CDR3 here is CASSLGLHQPQHF. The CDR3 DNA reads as TGTGCCAGCAGCTTAGGGCTCCATCAGCCCCAGCATTTT. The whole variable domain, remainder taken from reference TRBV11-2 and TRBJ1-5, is EAGVAQSPRYKIIEKRQSVAFWCNPISGHATLYWYQQILGQGPKLLIQFQNNGVVDDSQLPKDRFSAERLKGVDSTLKIQPAKLEDSAVYLCASSLGLHQPQHFGDGTRLSIL.

In nucleotides, the CDR3 is TGTGCCAGCAGTTTTAGCGGTGAGCAGTACTTC. It yields the protein CASSFSGEQYF. V usage is TRBV7-2 and J usage is TRBJ2-7, with TRBD2 as a possible D gene (6 bases). V lost 6 bases and J lost 7, with 10 bases in between. Germline V gene sequence: CDR1 SGHTA, CDR2 FQGNSA. The CDR3 is made up of 11 amino acids.

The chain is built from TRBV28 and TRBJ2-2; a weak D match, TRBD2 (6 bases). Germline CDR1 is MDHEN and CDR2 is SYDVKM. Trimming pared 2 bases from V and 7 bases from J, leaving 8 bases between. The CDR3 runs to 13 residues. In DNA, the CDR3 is TGTGCCAGCAGTTTAGGGGGGTTCGGGGAGCTGTTTTTT. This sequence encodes CASSLGGFGELFF.

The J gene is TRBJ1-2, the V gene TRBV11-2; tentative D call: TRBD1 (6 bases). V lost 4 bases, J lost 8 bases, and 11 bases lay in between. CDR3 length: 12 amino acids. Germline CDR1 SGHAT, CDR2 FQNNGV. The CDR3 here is CASSSDGGGYTF. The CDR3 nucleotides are TGTGCCAGCAGCTCCGATGGGGGCGGCTACACCTTC.

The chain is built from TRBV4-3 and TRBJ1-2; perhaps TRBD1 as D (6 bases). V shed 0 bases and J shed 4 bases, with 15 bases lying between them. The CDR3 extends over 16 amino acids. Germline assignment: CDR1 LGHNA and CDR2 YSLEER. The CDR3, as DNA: TGCGCCAGCAGCCAAGATCGTGGTCTAGGGGGCTATGGCTACACCTTC. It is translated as CASSQDRGLGGYGYTF.

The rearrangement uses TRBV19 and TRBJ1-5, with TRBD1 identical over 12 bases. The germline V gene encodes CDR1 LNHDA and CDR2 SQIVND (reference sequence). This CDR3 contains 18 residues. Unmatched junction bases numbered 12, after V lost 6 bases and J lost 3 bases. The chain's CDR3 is CASRRLGRDRGHNQPQHF. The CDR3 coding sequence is TGTGCCAGTAGGAGGCTAGGAAGGGACAGGGGGCACAATCAGCCCCAGCATTTT. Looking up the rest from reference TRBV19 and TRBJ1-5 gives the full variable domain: DGGITQSPKYLFRKEGQNVTLSCEQNLNHDAMYWYRQDPGQGLRLIYYSQIVNDFQKGDIAEGYSVSREKKESFPLTVTSAQKNPTAFYLCASRRLGRDRGHNQPQHFGDGTRLSIL.

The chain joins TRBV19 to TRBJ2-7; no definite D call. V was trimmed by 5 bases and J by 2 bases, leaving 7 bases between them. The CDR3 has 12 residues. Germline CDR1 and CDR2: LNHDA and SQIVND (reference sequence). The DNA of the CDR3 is TGTGCCAGTAGTGACTCAACCTACGAGCAGTACTTC. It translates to CASSDSTYEQYF.

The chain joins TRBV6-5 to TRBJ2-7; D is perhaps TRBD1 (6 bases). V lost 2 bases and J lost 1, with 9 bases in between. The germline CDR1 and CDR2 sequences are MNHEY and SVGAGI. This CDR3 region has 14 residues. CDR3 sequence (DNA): TGTGCCAGCAGTTACGTTGGACAGTCCTACGAGCAGTACTTC. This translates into CASSYVGQSYEQYF.

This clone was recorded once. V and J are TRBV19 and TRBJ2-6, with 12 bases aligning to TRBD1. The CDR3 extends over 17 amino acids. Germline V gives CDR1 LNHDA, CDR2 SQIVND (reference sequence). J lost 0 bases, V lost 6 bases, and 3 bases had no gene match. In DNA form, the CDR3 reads TGTGCCAGTAGGAGGGACAGGGGGCTCTCTGGGGCCAACGTCCTGACTTTC. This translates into CASRRDRGLSGANVLTF.

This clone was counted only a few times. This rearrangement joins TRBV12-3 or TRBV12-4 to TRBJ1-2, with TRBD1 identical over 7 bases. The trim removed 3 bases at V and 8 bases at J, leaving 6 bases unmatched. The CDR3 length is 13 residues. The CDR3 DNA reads TGTGCCAGCAGTTTCGACAGGGTGGGAGGCTACACCTTC. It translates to CASSFDRVGGYTF.